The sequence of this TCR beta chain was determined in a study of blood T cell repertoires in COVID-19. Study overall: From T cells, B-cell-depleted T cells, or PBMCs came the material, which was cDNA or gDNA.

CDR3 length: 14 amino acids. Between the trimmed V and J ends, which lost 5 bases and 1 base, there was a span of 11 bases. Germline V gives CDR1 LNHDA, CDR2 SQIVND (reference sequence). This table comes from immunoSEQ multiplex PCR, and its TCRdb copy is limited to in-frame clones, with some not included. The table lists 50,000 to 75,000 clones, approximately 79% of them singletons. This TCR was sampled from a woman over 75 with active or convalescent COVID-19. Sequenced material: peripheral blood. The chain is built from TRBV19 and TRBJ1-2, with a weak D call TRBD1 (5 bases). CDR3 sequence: CASSAPGHNYGYTF. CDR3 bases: TGTGCCAGTAGTGCCCCCGGACATAACTATGGCTACACCTTC.